The T cell receptor beta chain described here comes from a study of blood T cell repertoires in COVID-19. Assay: immunoSEQ multiplex PCR; the TCRdb copy retains only in-frame clones and omits some. The table shows some 71,000 clones, with 70% to 90% occurring only once. The sequence came from a man aged 30 to 45 with acute or convalescent COVID-19. The sequencing sample was made of peripheral blood.

The CDR3 sequence: CASSQGDIPSPLHF. DNA of the CDR3: TGCGCCAGCAGCCAAGGGGACATACCTTCACCCCTCCACTTT. V is TRBV4-1 and J is TRBJ1-6, with D perhaps TRBD1 (6 bases). V dropped 1 base and J dropped 9 bases, with 10 bases sitting between them. The length of the CDR3 is 14 residues. Germline values: CDR1 MGHRA, CDR2 YSYEKL.